The sequence of this T cell receptor (beta chain) was determined in a study of Graves' ophthalmopathy and Graves' hyperthyroidism. Comments on this clonotype: This could be a read error, since a much larger clone is one nucleotide away.

Cases classed as stable hyperthyroidism had no ophthalmopathy within 18 months of follow-up. Lactation, pregnancy, uncontrolled infections and other autoimmune diseases were all grounds for excluding patients. It was on clinical symptoms, serum thyroxine, TRAb, thyroid ultrasound and orbital computed tomography that diagnosis relied. PBMCs were obtained from about 9.4 ml of fresh peripheral blood. Using RNA transcripts, the TCR beta CDR3 regions were amplified. First-round RT-PCR with HTBI primers preceded a second-round multiplex PCR. MiXCR, applied by TCRdb to the multiplex PCR reads, yields one record per CDR3 protein. The sample consists of around 400,000 distinct CDR3 sequences, roughly 21% of them appearing once. Germline V gene lookup returns CDR1 SNHLY and CDR2 FYNNEI. This CDR3 is 16 amino acids long.

The chain has TRBV2 and TRBJ1-2; the match to TRBD1 covers 7 bases. The sequencing sample was made of peripheral blood. The source of this sequence is a woman under 30 with stable Graves' hyperthyroidism. This CDR3 reads CASTPIRVGGEGGYAF. CDR3 nucleotides: TGTGCCAGCACCCCTATCAGGGTAGGGGGCGAAGGTGGCTACGCCTTC.